This entry features one TCR beta chain sequence. The data were obtained in a study of blood T cell repertoires in COVID-19. V was shortened by 7 bases and J by 0 bases, with 20 bases between the two germline ends. The CDR3 is 16 residues long. Generated by immunoSEQ multiplex PCR, the TCRdb table keeps only in-frame clones and is missing some. The repertoire includes more than 200,000 clones, under 90% of them detected once, and approximately 10% sits in the top ten. J is TRBJ2-7 and V is TRBV5-3; possible D gene TRBD1, 6 bases. TRBV5-3 is an ORF for which the function is uncertain. The receptor was derived from a middle-aged man with COVID-19, enrolled during active disease. The specimen sequenced was peripheral blood. The CDR3 loop is CARALINRDLSYEQYF. DNA of the CDR3: TGTGCCAGAGCCCTTATCAACAGGGACCTCTCCTACGAGCAGTACTTC.